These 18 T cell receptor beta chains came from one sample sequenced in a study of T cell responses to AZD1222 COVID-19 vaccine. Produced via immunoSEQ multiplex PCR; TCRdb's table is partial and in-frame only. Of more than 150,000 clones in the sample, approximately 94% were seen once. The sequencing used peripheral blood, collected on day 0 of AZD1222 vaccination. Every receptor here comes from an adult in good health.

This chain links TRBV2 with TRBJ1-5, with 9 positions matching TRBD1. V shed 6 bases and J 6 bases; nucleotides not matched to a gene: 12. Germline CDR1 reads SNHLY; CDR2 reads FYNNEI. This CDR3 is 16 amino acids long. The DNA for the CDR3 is TGTGCCAGCAGGGGAGGGACAGGGAGCTCGATTCAGCCCCAGCATTTT. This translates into CASRGGTGSSIQPQHF.

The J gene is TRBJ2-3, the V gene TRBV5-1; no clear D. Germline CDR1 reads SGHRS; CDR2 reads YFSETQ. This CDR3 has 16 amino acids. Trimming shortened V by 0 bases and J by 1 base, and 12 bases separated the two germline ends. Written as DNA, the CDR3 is TGCGCCAGCAGCTTGGATGAGCGCGGCGGCACAGATACGCAGTATTTT. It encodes CASSLDERGGTDTQYF.

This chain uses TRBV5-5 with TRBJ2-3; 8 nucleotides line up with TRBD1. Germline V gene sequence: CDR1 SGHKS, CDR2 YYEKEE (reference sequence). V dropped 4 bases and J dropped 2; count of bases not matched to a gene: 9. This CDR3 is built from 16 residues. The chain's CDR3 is CASSKYTDRATDTQYF. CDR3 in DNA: TGTGCCAGCAGCAAGTACACGGACAGGGCCACAGATACGCAGTATTTT.

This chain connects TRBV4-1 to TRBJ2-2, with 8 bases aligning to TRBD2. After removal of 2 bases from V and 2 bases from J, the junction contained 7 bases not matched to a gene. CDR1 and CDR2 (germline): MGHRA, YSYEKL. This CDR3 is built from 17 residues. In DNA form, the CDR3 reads TGCGCCAGCAGCCAAATTTCAGCGGGAGTTAACACCGGGGAGCTGTTTTTT. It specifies CASSQISAGVNTGELFF.

CDR3 nucleotide sequence: TGTGCCAGCAGCTCCTTGTCACTCCTCTTCTATGAGCAGTTCTTC. This sequence encodes CASSSLSLLFYEQFF. This chain joins TRBV5-6 and TRBJ2-1; D gene uncertain. Germline loops: CDR1 SGHDT, CDR2 YYEEEE. V lost 3 bases, J lost 8 bases, and 18 bases lay in between. CDR3 length: 15 residues.

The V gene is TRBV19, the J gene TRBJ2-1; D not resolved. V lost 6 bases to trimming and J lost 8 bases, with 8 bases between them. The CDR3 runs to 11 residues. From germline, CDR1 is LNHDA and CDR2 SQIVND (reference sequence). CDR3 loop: CASRRLDEQFF. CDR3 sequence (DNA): TGTGCCAGTAGGCGACTGGATGAGCAGTTCTTC.

For the CDR3, the DNA is TGTGCCAGCAGCCAGGTACAGGGAGGTGAGCAGTTCTTC. Protein: CASSQVQGGEQFF. V is TRBV14 and J is TRBJ2-1, with D perhaps given as TRBD1 or TRBD2 (6 bases each). CDR1 and CDR2 (germline): SGHDN, FVKESK. CDR3 length: 13 residues. The V and J ends lost 3 bases and 9 bases respectively, with 12 bases between them.

The CDR3 region is CASSLELGGFTF. For the CDR3, the DNA is TGTGCCAGCAGCTTAGAGCTGGGGGGATTCACCTTC. The genes are TRBV7-2 and TRBJ1-2; possible D gene TRBD1, 5 bases. This CDR3 region has 12 residues. Germline V gene sequence: CDR1 SGHTA, CDR2 FQGNSA. V gave up 1 base and J gave up 13 bases, with 13 bases separating them.

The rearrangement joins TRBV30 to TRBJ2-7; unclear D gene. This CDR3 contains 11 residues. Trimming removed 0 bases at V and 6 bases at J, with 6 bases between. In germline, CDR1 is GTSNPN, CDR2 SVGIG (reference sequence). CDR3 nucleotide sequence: TGTGCCTGGAGTGTAATGAGCGAGCAGTACTTC. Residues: CAWSVMSEQYF.

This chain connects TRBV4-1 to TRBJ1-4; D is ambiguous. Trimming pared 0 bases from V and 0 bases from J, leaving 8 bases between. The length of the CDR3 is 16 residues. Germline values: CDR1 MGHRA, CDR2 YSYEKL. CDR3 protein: CASSQERHATNEKLFF. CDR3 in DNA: TGCGCCAGCAGCCAAGAAAGGCACGCAACTAATGAAAAACTGTTTTTT.

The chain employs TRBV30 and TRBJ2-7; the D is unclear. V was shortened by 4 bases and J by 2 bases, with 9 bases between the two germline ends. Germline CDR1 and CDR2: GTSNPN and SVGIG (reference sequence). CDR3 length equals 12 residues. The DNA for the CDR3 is TGTGCCTGGACCGACGGAACCTACGAGCAGTACTTC. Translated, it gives CAWTDGTYEQYF.

The CDR3 region is CASSFGLAEDSSYNEQFF. The CDR3 nucleotides read TGTGCCAGCAGTTTTGGACTAGCGGAGGATAGCTCCTACAATGAGCAGTTCTTC. The chain has TRBV28 and TRBJ2-1; 10 nucleotides agree with TRBD2. Germline CDR1 and CDR2: MDHEN and SYDVKM. This CDR3 has 18 amino acids. The V and J ends lost 3 bases and 0 bases, in that order; junction bases with no gene match: 8.

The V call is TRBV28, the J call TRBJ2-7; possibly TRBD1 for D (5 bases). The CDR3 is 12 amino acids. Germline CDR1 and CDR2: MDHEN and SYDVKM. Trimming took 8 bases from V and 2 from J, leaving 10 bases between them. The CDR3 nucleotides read TGTGCCAGCGTAAGACAGCCCTACGAGCAGTACTTC. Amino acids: CASVRQPYEQYF. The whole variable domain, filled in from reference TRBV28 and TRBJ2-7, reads DVKVTQSSRYLVKRTGEKVFLECVQDMDHENMFWYRQDPGLGLRLIYFSYDVKMKEKGDIPEGYSVSREKKERFSLILESASTNQTSMYLCASVRQPYEQYFGPGTRLTVT.

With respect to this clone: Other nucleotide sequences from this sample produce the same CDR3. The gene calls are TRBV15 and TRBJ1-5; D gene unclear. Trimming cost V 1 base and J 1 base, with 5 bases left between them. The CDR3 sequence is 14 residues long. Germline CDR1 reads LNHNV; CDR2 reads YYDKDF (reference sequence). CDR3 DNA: TGTGCCACCAGCAGAGTTCCGAGCAATCAGCCCCAGCATTTT. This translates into CATSRVPSNQPQHF.

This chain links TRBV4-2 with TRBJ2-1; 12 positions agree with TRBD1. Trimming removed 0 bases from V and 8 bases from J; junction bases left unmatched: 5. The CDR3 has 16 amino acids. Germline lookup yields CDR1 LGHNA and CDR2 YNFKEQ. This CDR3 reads CASSQDGGQGADEQFF. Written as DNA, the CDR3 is TGTGCCAGCAGCCAAGATGGGGGACAGGGGGCGGATGAGCAGTTCTTC.

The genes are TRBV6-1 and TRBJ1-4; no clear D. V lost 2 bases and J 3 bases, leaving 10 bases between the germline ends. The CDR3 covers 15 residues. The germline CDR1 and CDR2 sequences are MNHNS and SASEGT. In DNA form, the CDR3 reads TGTGCCAGCAGTGAATCCGGGAGAGCTAATGAAAAACTGTTTTTT. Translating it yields CASSESGRANEKLFF.

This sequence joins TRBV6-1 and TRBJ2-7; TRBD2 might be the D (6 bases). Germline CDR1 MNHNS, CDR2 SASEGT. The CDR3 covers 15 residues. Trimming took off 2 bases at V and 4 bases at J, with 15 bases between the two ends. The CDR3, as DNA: TGTGCCAGCAGTGAAATGGCGGGACTCTCTTACGAGCAGTACTTC. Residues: CASSEMAGLSYEQYF.

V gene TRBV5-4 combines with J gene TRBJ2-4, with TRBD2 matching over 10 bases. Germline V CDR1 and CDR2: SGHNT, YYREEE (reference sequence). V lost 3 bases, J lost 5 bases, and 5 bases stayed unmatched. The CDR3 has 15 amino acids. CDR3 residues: CASSYGLAVENIQYF. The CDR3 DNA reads TGTGCCAGCAGCTACGGACTAGCGGTAGAAAACATTCAGTACTTC.